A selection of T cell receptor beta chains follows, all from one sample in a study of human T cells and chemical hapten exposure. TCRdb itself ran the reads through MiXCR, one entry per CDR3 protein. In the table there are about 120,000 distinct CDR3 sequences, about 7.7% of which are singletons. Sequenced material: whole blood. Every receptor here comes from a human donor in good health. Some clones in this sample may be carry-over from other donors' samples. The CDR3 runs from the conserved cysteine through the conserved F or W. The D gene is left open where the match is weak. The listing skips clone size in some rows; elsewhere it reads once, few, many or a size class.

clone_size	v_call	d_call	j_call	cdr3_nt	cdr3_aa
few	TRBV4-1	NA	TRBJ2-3	TGCGCCAGCAGCCAAGTTCCCAGGGCAGATACGCAGTATTTT	CASSQVPRADTQYF
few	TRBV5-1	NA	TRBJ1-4	TGCGCCAGCAGCTTCCCTAATGAAAAACTGTTTTTT	CASSFPNEKLFF
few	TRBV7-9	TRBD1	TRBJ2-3	TGTGCCAGACTAAGACAGGGTGAAGATACGCAGTATTTT	CARLRQGEDTQYF
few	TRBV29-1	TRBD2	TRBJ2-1	TGCAGCGAGGGGGGACTAGCGGACAATGAGCAGTTCTTC	CSEGGLADNEQFF
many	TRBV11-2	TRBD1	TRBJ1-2	TGTGCCAGCAGCCGGACAGGGAGGGCTGACTATGGCTACACCTTC	CASSRTGRADYGYTF
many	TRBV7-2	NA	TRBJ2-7	TGTGCCAGCAGCTTCACGGGGGAGTACGAGCAGTACTTC	CASSFTGEYEQYF
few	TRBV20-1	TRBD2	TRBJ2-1	TGCAGTGCTAGAGGGCCAGCGGGAGGAGGGGATGAGCAGTTCTTC	CSARGPAGGGDEQFF
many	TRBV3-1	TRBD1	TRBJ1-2	TGTGCCAGCAGCCTCCGGGGGGACAAGGGGGCTGGCTACACCTTC	CASSLRGDKGAGYTF
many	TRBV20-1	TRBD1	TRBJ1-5	TGCAGCCAGGGGGTTAGCAATCAGCCCCAGCATTTT	CSQGVSNQPQHF
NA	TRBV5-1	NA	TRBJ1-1	TGCGCCAGCAGCTCCACCCTTCGACAGCTCATGAACACTGAAGCTTTCTTT	CASSSTLRQLMNTEAFF
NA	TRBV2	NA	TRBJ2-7	TGTGCCAGCAGTGAAGCGACGATCGAGCAGTACTTC	CASSEATIEQYF
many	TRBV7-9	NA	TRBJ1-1	TGTGCCAGCAGCTTAGGTAGGGGGATGGGTACTGAAGCTTTCTTT	CASSLGRGMGTEAFF
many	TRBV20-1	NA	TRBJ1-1	TGCAGTGCTAGTTCCCCCGGGGGGGGCAGGGGTGAAGCTTTCTTT	CSASSPGGGRGEAFF
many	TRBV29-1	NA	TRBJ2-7	TGCAGCGTCTGCACAGACACCTACGAGCAGTACTTC	CSVCTDTYEQYF
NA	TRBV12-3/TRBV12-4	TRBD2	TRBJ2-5	TGTGCCAGCAGACTAGCGTGGCCGCAACAAGAGACCCAGTACTTC	CASRLAWPQQETQYF
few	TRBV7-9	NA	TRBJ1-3	TGTGCCAGCAGCCCGGACAGCTCTGGAAACACCATATATTTT	CASSPDSSGNTIYF
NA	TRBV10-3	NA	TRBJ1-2	TGTGCCATCAGTGAAAACAGGGTGCTAGGCTACACCTTC	CAISENRVLGYTF
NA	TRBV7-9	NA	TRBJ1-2	TGTGCCAGCAGCCACCCTACGACGGACCCGGGCTACACCTTC	CASSHPTTDPGYTF
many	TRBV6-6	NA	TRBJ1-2	TGTGCCAGCAGTTCCATTCCGGGGAGGGTAGACGGCTACACCTTC	CASSSIPGRVDGYTF
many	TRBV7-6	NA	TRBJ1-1	TGTGCCAGCAGCCTAATGAACACTGAAGCTTTCTTT	CASSLMNTEAFF
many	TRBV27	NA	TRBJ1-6	TGTGCCAGCTGCCGGGATGCAGGGTCTAATTCACCCCTCCACTTT	CASCRDAGSNSPLHF
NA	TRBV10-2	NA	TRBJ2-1	TGCGCCAGCAGTGTGGGGCGGGATCCCCCCTACAATGAGCAGTTCTTC	CASSVGRDPPYNEQFF
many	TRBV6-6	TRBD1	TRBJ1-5	TGTGCCAGCAGTCCGACAGGGCGCAATCAGCCCCAGCATTTT	CASSPTGRNQPQHF
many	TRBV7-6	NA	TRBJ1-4	TGTGCCAGCAGCTTAGGGCCGGGAGATGAAAAACTGTTTTTT	CASSLGPGDEKLFF
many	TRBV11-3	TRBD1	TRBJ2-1	TGTGCCAGCAGCTTAGATCGGGACAGGGGCCATGAGCAGTTCTTC	CASSLDRDRGHEQFF
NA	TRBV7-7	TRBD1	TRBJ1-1	TGTGCCAGCAGCATACGGACAGGTGTGAACACTGAAGCTTTCTTT	CASSIRTGVNTEAFF
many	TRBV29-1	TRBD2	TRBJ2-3	TGCAGCGTTGACCGACTAGCCACAGATACGCAGTATTTT	CSVDRLATDTQYF
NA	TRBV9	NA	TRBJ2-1	TGTGCCAGCAGCGTAGATGGCGGGGCCTACAATGAGCAGTTCTTC	CASSVDGGAYNEQFF
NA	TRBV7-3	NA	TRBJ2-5	TGTGCCAGCAGCTTAGGAGGGCAAGAAGAGACCCAGTACTTC	CASSLGGQEETQYF
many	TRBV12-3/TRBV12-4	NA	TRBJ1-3	TGTGCCAGCAGTTTAGAGGGCCCTCTCTCTGGAAACACCATATATTTT	CASSLEGPLSGNTIYF
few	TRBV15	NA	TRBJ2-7	TGTGCCACCAGCCAATATACAGGCGAGCAGTACTTC	CATSQYTGEQYF
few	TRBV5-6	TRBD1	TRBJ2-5	TGTGCCAGCAGGAGTGACGGGACAGTCATAGGGAAGACCCAGTACTTC	CASRSDGTVIGKTQYF
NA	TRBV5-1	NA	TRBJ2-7	TGCGCCAGCAGCGCTATTGGGCCGGATTCCTACGAGCAGTACTTC	CASSAIGPDSYEQYF
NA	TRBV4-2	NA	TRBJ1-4	TGTGCCAGCAGCCAAGAGTTGGCAGCAACAACTAATGAAAAACTGTTTTTT	CASSQELAATTNEKLFF
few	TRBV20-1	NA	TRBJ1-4	TGCAGTGCTAGGGCAACTAATGAAAAACTGTTTTTT	CSARATNEKLFF
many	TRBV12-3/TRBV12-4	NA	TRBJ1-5	TGTGCCAGCAGTGGGGGGAGTGGCAATCAGCCCCAGCATTTT	CASSGGSGNQPQHF
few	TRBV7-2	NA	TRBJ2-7	TGTGCCAGCAGCTTAGAACCAGTCTACGAGCAGTACTTC	CASSLEPVYEQYF
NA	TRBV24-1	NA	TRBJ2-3	TGTGCCACCAGTGGTTCGACAGGAGATACGCAGTATTTT	CATSGSTGDTQYF
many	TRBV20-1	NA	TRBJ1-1	TGCAGTGCTAGAGATAGAGGGGCTGAGGGTGAAGCTTTCTTT	CSARDRGAEGEAFF
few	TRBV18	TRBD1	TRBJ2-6	TGTGCCAGCTCACCATCGACAGGGATGCCTGGGGCCAACGTCCTGACTTTC	CASSPSTGMPGANVLTF
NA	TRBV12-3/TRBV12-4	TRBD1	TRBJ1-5	TGTGCCAGCAGTCCCGACAGGGAACTGCCCCAGCATTTT	CASSPDRELPQHF
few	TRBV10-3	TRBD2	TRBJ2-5	TGTGCCATCCTGGGGACTAGCGGGAGCTGGGAGACCCAGTACTTC	CAILGTSGSWETQYF
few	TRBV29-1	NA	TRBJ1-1	TGCAGCGTTGGGGGGGAGGAAGCTTTCTTT	CSVGGEEAFF
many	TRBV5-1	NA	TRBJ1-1	TGCGCCAGCAGCTTGGGGACCACAGGGAGAACTGAAGCTTTCTTT	CASSLGTTGRTEAFF
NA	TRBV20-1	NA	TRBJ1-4	TGCAGTGCTATACCAGGGACTAATGAAAAACTGTTTTTT	CSAIPGTNEKLFF
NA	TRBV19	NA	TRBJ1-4	TGTGCCAGTAGAAAGGGGCCAGCTAATGAAAAACTGTTTTTT	CASRKGPANEKLFF
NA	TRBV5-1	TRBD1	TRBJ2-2	TGCGCCAGCAGCTTTGATTGGCCAGGGGGTGTGAACACCGGGGAGCTGTTTTTT	CASSFDWPGGVNTGELFF
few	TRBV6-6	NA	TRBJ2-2	TGTGCCAGCAGCCCCTCGGTGGTTACCGGGGAGCTGTTTTTT	CASSPSVVTGELFF
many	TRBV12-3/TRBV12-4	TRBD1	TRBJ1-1	TGTGCCAGCAGTTCCAGACAGGGGGGGGCGACTGAAGCTTTCTTT	CASSSRQGGATEAFF
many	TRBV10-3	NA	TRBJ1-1	TGTGCCATCAGTGAAGGCAGCAAAAACACTGAAGCTTTCTTT	CAISEGSKNTEAFF
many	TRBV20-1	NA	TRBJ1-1	TGCAGTGCTAGATACAGGGTCCCTGAAGCTTTCTTT	CSARYRVPEAFF